This T cell receptor (beta chain) came from a study of blood T cell repertoires in COVID-19. This clone has only one observation. Clones were sequenced by immunoSEQ multiplex PCR, and TCRdb holds only the in-frame ones, with some missing. Of about 100,000 clones in the sample, around 90% were seen once. The clonotype was recovered from a human donor in a cohort sampled during active COVID-19. The source material was peripheral blood.

The CDR3 spells CAIRPQGRTNTGELFF. In DNA form, the CDR3 reads TGTGCCATCAGACCACAGGGGCGAACGAACACCGGGGAGCTGTTTTTT. This chain uses TRBV10-3 with TRBJ2-2; 7 bases match TRBD1. J gave up 0 bases and V 6 bases, and 7 bases lay outside the gene matches. This CDR3 region has 16 residues. Germline loops: CDR1 ENHRY, CDR2 SYGVKD.